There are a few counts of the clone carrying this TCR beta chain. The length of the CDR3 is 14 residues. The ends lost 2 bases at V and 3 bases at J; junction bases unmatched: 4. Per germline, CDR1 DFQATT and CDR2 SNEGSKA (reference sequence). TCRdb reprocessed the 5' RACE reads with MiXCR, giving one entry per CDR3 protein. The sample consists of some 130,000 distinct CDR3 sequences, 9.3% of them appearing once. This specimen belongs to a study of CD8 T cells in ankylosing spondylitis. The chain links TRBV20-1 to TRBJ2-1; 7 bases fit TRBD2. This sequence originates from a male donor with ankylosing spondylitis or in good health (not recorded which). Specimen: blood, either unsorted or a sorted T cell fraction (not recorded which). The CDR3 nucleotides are TGCAGTGCTAGACCTAGCGGAATCTACAATGAGCAGTTCTTC. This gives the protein CSARPSGIYNEQFF.